Described below is a single TCR beta chain sequence and its context. This clonotype occurred a few times. Its specific antigen is unknown. Base quality data are lacking; no much larger clone is found one base away. Sequencing relied on an Illumina NovaSeq 6000. TCRalpha and TCRbeta cDNA libraries were constructed by 5'RACE with constant-segment primers, with sample barcodes and unique molecular identifiers being introduced. RNA was extracted from every sample with Trizol reagent. Amplification of the libraries took two PCR steps, and the second step added a second sample barcode plus Illumina TruSeq adapters. Libraries were sequenced on an Illumina NovaSeq with 2 x 150 bp paired-end reads. As for the original processing: Demultiplexing of reads and collapsing into UMI-guided consensus sequences were performed with migec v1.2.7. With mixcr v2.1.11, UMI consensuses were aligned to TRA and TRB V and J templates and assembled into clonotypes. A clonotype was counted as expanded or contracted only when both edgeR and NoisET called the clonotype significant, with the noise models trained on biological replicates. For edgeR calls, a false discovery rate-adjusted p below 0.01 and a log2 fold-change threshold of 1 were applied. As an exploratory analysis of dynamics, max-normalized trajectories of the 1000 most abundant clonotypes were examined with PCA combined with hierarchical clustering. Each responding clone was given a CD4 or CD8 phenotype based on the CD4+ and CD8+ repertoires, which had been sequenced separately. The raw public reads went through TCRdb reprocessing: fastp at Q25, MiXCR clone calling, in-frame beta chains kept. Rows are combined by CDR3 protein, so each entry shows the most common genes and DNA. Here the V and J calls rest on TCRdb's processing, not on the authors' analysis. This sample is represented by fewer than 250,000 distinct CDR3 sequences; 15% of them were singletons. Clones ranked in the top ten supply 2.1% of the sample.

The data were taken from a study of T-cell memory formation after mild COVID-19 (dated by TCRdb to the early 2020s). Describing the broader study: Most TCR sequence clusters were specific to one of the two donors. In a couple of donors, T-cell clones that expanded and contracted after mild COVID-19 were tracked by sequencing TCRalpha and TCRbeta repertoires over time. Two young, previously healthy adult volunteers, one female and one male, were included in the cohort.

The investigation overall reported the following: Clones that contracted from day 15 to 85 showed balanced CD4/CD8 phenotypes, whereas a second wave of clones that expanded from day 15 to 37 leaned towards CD4+. Some responding clones were detected in pre-infection memory, which suggested that pre-existing cross-reactive memory T cells had joined the SARS-CoV-2 response. Whether the second-wave clones peaking on day 37 were SARS-CoV-2 specific was not confirmed. Contracting CD4+ clones were located mainly in the CM and EM memory subsets, whereas CD8+ clones were found to be enriched in EMRA. Only a couple of mild cases were covered by the study, and larger cohorts that include severe cases with pre-infection samples were considered necessary.

PBMCs were isolated by Ficoll-Paque density gradient centrifugation. This clonotype was sampled from an adult woman who had mild COVID-19 (a few samples of this study predate the infection). The sample titles of this study are shuffled in the database, so cell type and time point are left out; the donor was told from shared clones. Sequencing was carried out using PBMCs or a T cell subset sorted from them (not recorded which).

The CDR3 region: CASSSGQGANEQYF. In nucleotides, the sequence is TGTGCCAGCAGTTCGGGACAGGGTGCCAACGAGCAGTACTTC. The chain joins TRBV6-6 to TRBJ2-7, with 9 middle bases fitting TRBD1. The CDR3 goes from the cysteine to the phenylalanine over 14 residues. The CDR3 DNA has 42 bases and is translated from base 1. V and J are trimmed by 4 bases and 5 bases, and the gene matches miss 6 bases of the junction. As encoded in the germline V gene (reference sequence), CDR1 is MNHNY while CDR2 is SVGAGI.